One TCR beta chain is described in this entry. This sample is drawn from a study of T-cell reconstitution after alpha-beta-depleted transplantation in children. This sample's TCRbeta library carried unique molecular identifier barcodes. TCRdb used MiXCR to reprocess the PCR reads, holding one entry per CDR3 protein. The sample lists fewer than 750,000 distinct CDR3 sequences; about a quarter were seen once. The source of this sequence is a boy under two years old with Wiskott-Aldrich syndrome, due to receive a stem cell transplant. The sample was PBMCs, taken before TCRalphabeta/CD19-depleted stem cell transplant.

In DNA form, the CDR3 reads TGTGCCATCAGTGAGCCAGGGAAGGGTAGCGGGAGCGATGAGCAGTTCTTC. As protein: CAISEPGKGSGSDEQFF. The rearrangement uses TRBV10-3 and TRBJ2-1; 9 bases agree with TRBD2. The CDR3 is made up of 17 amino acids. CDR1 is ENHRY and CDR2 is SYGVKD in the germline V gene. Trimming at V came to 2 bases and at J to 8 bases, leaving 13 bases not matched to a gene.